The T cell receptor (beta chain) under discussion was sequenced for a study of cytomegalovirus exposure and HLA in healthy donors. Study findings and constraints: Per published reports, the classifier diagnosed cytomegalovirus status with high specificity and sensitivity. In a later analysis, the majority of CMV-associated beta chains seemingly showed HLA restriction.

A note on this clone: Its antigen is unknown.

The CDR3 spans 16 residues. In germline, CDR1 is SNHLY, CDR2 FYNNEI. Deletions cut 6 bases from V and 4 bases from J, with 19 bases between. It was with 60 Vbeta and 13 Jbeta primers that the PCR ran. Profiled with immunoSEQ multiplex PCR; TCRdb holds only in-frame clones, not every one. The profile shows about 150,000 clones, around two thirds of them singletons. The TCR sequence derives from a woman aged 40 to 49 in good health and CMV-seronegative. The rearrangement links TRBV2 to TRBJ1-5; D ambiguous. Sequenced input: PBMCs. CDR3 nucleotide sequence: TGTGCCAGCAGCCAATCGGCCCGAGGGAGAAATCAGCCCCAGCATTTT. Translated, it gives CASSQSARGRNQPQHF.